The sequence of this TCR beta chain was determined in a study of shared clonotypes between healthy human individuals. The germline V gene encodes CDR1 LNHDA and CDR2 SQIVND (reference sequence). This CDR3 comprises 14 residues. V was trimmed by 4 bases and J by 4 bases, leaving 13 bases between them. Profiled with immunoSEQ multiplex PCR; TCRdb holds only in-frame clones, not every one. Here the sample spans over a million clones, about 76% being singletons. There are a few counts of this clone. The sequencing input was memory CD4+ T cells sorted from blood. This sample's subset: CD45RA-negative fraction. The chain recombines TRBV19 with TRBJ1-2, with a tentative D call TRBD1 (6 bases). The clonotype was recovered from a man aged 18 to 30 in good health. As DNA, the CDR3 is TGTGCCAGTAGTACCCAGGGGTACGGCTATGGCTACACCTTC. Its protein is CASSTQGYGYGYTF.